This T cell receptor (beta chain) is drawn from a study of T cells in Graves' hyperthyroidism and ophthalmopathy. This clonotype was found many times. Between the trimmed V and J ends, which lost 0 bases and 2 bases, there was a span of 18 bases. Germline assignment: CDR1 SGHRS and CDR2 YFSETQ. The CDR3 contains 17 residues. RNA transcripts were the template for amplifying TCR beta CDR3 regions. The primer set for the first-round RT-PCR of the TCR CDR3 was HTBI. TCRdb processed the multiplex PCR reads anew with MiXCR; each CDR3 protein has one entry. The sample carries 600,000 or so distinct CDR3 sequences, roughly 15% recorded once.

The sample comprised blood. This clonotype was obtained from a woman aged 45-60 years with Graves' ophthalmopathy. This chain uses TRBV5-1 with TRBJ2-7, with D maybe TRBD1 (7 bases). The CDR3 loop reads CASSLDAGGTATYEQYF. CDR3 DNA sequence: TGCGCCAGCAGCTTGGATGCAGGAGGGACAGCCACCTACGAGCAGTACTTC.